This TCR beta chain was found in a study of OX40 agonist ivuxolimab in advanced cancers. Study information: Every 2 weeks, patients received ivuxolimab intravenously, dosed at 0.01 to 10 mg/kg. Overall study findings and caveats: It was not determined which antigens were specifically recognized by the peripheral T cells that had undergone clonal expansion. CD8+ T cells were the subset that, on average, had more expanded clones than CD4+.

Patients were ruled out by autoimmune disease history or systemic immunosuppression. The CDR3 totals 16 residues. V lost 5 bases to trimming and J lost 9 bases; unmatched junction nucleotides: 16. Germline lookup yields CDR1 LNHDA and CDR2 SQIVND (reference sequence). About this clone: What it recognizes is unknown.

Only in-frame clones appear in the TCRdb table, and some are missing; sequencing was by immunoSEQ multiplex PCR. The sample contains about 48,000 clones, roughly 84% of which appear only once. The specimen was CD4+ or CD8+ T cells sorted from blood, collected in a trial of the OX40 agonist ivuxolimab. The J gene is TRBJ1-5, the V gene TRBV19, with 7 bases fitting TRBD1. The TCR originated in an adult with an advanced solid tumor such as melanoma, head and neck, liver or kidney cancer. CDR3 protein: CASSADRVSDTRPQHF. Here the CDR3 DNA reads TGTGCCAGTAGTGCCGACAGGGTGTCTGACACGAGGCCCCAGCATTTT. Complete variable domain (other parts from reference TRBV19 and TRBJ1-5): DGGITQSPKYLFRKEGQNVTLSCEQNLNHDAMYWYRQDPGQGLRLIYYSQIVNDFQKGDIAEGYSVSREKKESFPLTVTSAQKNPTAFYLCASSADRVSDTRPQHFGDGTRLSIL.